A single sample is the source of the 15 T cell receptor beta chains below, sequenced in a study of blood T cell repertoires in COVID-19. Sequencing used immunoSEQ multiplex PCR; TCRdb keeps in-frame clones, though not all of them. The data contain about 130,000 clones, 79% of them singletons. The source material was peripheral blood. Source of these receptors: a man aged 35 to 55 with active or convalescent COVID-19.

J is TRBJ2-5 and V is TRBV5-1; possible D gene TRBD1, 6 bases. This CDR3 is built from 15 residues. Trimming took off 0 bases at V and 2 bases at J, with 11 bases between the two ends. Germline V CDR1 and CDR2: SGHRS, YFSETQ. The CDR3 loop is CASSLETGLQETQYF. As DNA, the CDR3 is TGCGCCAGCAGCTTGGAGACAGGTCTACAAGAGACCCAGTACTTC.

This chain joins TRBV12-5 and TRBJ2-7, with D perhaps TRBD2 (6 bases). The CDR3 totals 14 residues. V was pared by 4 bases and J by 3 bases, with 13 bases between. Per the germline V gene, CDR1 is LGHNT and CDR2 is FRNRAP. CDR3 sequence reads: CASGSGDGYYEQYF. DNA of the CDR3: TGTGCTAGTGGTTCGGGGGACGGTTACTACGAGCAGTACTTC.

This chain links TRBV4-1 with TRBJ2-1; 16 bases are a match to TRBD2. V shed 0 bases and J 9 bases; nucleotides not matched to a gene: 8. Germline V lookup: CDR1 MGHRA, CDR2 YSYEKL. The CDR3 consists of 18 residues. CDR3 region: CASSQEWGLAGGPIEQFF. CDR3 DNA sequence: TGCGCCAGCAGCCAAGAATGGGGACTAGCGGGGGGGCCAATTGAGCAGTTCTTC.

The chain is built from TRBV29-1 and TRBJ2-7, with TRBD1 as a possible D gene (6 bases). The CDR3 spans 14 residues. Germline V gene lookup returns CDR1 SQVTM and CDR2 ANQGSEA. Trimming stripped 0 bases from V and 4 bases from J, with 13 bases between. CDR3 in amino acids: CSVEEGALGYEQYF. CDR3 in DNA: TGCAGCGTTGAAGAGGGGGCGTTGGGGTACGAGCAGTACTTC.

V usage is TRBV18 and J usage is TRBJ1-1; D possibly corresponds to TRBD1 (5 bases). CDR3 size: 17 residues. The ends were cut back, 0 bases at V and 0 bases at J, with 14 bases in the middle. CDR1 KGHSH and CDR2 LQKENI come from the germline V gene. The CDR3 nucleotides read TGTGCCAGCTCACCACCGGGAACAGGACGTATGAACACTGAAGCTTTCTTT. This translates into CASSPPGTGRMNTEAFF.

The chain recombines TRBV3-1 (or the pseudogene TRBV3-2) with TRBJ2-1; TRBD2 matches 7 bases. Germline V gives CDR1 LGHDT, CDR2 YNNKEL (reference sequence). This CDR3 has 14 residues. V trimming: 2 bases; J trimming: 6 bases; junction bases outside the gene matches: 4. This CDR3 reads CASSQHGGTNEQFF. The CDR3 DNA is TGTGCCAGCAGCCAACACGGGGGGACCAATGAGCAGTTCTTC.

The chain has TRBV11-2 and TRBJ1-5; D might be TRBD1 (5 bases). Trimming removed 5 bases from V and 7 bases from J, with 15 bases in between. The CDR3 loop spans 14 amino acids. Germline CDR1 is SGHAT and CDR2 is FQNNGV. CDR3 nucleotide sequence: TGTGCCAGCAGCCTCCAGGGTGGGGAACAGCCCCAGCATTTT. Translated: CASSLQGGEQPQHF.

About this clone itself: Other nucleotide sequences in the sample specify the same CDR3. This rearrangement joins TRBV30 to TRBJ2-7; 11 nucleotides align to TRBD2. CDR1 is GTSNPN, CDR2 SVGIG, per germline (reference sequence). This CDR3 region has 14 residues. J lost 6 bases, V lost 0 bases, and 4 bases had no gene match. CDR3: CAWSVRLAGGEQYF. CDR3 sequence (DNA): TGTGCCTGGAGTGTCAGGCTAGCGGGGGGCGAGCAGTACTTC.

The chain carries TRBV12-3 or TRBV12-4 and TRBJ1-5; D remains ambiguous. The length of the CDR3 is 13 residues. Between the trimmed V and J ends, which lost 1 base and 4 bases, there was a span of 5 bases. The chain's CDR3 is CASSLGENQPQHF. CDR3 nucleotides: TGTGCCAGCAGTTTAGGTGAGAATCAGCCCCAGCATTTT.

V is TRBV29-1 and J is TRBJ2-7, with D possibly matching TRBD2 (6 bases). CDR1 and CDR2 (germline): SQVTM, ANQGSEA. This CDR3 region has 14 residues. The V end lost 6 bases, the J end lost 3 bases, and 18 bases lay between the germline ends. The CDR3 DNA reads TGCAGCGTGTCCGGGGAGGTCGTGATCTACGAGCAGTACTTC. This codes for CSVSGEVVIYEQYF.

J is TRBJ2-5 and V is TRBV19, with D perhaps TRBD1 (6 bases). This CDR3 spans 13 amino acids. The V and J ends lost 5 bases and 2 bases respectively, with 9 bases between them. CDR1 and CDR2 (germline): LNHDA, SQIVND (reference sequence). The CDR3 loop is CASSATGQETQYF. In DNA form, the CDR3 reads TGTGCCAGTAGTGCCACAGGGCAAGAGACCCAGTACTTC.

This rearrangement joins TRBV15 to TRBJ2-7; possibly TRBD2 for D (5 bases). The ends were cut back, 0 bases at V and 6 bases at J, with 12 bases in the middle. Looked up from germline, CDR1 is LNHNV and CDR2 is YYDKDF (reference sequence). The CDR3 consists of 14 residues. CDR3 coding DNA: TGTGCCACCAGCAGAGATAGAGGACTTATCGAGCAGTACTTC. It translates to CATSRDRGLIEQYF.

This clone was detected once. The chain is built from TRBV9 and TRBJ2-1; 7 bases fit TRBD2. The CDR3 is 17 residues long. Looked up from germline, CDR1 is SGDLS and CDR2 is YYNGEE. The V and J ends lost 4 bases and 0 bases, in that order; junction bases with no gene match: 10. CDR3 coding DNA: TGTGCCAGCAGCCCTACCCGGCTAGCGGACTCCTACAATGAGCAGTTCTTC. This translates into CASSPTRLADSYNEQFF.

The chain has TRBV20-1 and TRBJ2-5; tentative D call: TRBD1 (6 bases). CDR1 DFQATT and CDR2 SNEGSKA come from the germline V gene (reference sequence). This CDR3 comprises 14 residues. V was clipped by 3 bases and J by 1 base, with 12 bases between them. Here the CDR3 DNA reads TGCAGTGCTAGTCTGGGGGCGATCCAAGAGACCCAGTACTTC. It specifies CSASLGAIQETQYF.

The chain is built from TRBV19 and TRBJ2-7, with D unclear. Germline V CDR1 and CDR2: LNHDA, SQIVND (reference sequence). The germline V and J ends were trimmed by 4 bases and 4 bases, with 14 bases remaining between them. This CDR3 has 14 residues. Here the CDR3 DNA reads TGTGCCAGTAGTACCCAACCAGCGTCATACGAGCAGTACTTC. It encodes CASSTQPASYEQYF.